These T cell receptor beta chains were read from a single sample in a study of T-cell memory formation after mild COVID-19. One entry per CDR3 protein results from TCRdb running MiXCR on the 5' RACE reads. The sample has over 350,000 distinct CDR3 sequences, approximately 24% seen once. What was sequenced was PBMCs or a T cell subset sorted from them (not recorded which). The receptors shown here come from an adult woman who had mild COVID-19 (a few samples of this study predate the infection). Cell type and time point are not known. Each CDR3 is given with its conserved first and last residue. D genes are given only for firm matches. The listing skips clone size in some rows; elsewhere it reads once, few, many or a size class.

>NA|TRBV4-1|TRBJ1-4|NA
CASSQDRETGSPLDGKLFF
TGCGCCAGCAGCCAAGATCGTGAAACAGGAAGTCCCCTGGACGGAAAACTGTTTTTT
>TRBD1|TRBV6-2/TRBV6-3|TRBJ2-7|few
CASSPRGQGSSYEQYF
TGTGCCAGCAGTCCTCGGGGACAGGGGAGCTCCTACGAGCAGTACTTC
>NA|TRBV24-1|TRBJ2-3|few
CATRASSTDTQYF
TGTGCCACCAGAGCCTCTAGCACAGATACGCAGTATTTT
>NA|TRBV12-3/TRBV12-4|TRBJ2-1|NA
CASSSLGAYNEQFF
TGTGCCAGCAGTTCTCTAGGTGCGTACAATGAGCAGTTCTTC
>TRBD1|TRBV5-4|TRBJ1-1|once
CASSSTGGFFENTEAFF
TGTGCCAGCAGCTCAACAGGGGGCTTCTTCGAGAACACTGAAGCTTTCTTT
>NA|TRBV9|TRBJ2-7|NA
CASSVPGDGSEQYF
TGTGCCAGCAGCGTACCGGGGGATGGGAGCGAGCAGTACTTC
>TRBD1|TRBV20-1|TRBJ1-4|few
CSASGDREKLFF
TGCAGTGCTAGTGGGGACAGGGAAAAACTGTTTTTT
>NA|TRBV5-1|TRBJ1-6|few
CASSLTDAKNSPLHF
TGCGCCAGCAGCCTAACGGACGCTAAGAATTCACCCCTCCACTTT
>NA|TRBV5-1|TRBJ2-1|many
CASSTGEYNEQFF
TGCGCCAGCAGCACAGGAGAATACAATGAGCAGTTCTTC
>TRBD2|TRBV5-1|TRBJ2-5|few
CASSLDPTSGGQETQYF
TGCGCCAGCAGCTTGGATCCGACTAGCGGGGGGCAAGAGACCCAGTACTTC
>TRBD2|TRBV6-1|TRBJ2-1|NA
CASAPRTSGGEQFF
TGTGCCAGTGCCCCCCGGACTAGCGGGGGGGAGCAGTTCTTC
>NA|TRBV11-3|TRBJ2-1|NA
CASAKGNKNEQFF
TGTGCCAGCGCGAAGGGAAATAAGAATGAGCAGTTCTTC
>TRBD2|TRBV7-8|TRBJ2-7|many
CASSSRRLAGLYEQYF
TGTGCCAGCAGCTCCCGACGACTAGCGGGACTCTACGAGCAGTACTTC
>NA|TRBV12-3/TRBV12-4|TRBJ2-2|few
CASSYPAGPGELFF
TGTGCCAGCAGTTACCCCGCCGGGCCCGGGGAGCTGTTTTTT
>NA|TRBV29-1|TRBJ1-4|NA
CSVEVGDGALF
NA
>TRBD1|TRBV9|TRBJ2-5|few
CASSGGTGVFQETQYF
TGTGCCAGCAGCGGCGGGACAGGGGTTTTCCAAGAGACCCAGTACTTC
>NA|TRBV5-1|TRBJ1-1|few
CASSLGRDANTEAFF
TGCGCCAGCAGCTTGGGCCGGGACGCAAACACTGAAGCTTTCTTT
>TRBD1|TRBV5-1|TRBJ2-3|few
CASSTRQGTDTQYF
TGCGCCAGCAGCACAAGACAGGGAACAGATACGCAGTATTTT
>TRBD2|TRBV20-1|TRBJ2-3|NA
CSATSGGALAGGPWADTQYF
TGCAGTGCTACCTCAGGAGGGGCCTTAGCGGGAGGGCCTTGGGCAGATACGCAGTATTTT
>NA|TRBV20-1|TRBJ2-5|NA
CSATKDGGTQYF
TGCAGTGCTACTAAGGACGGAGGGACCCAGTACTTC
>NA|TRBV18|TRBJ2-1|NA
CASSPSRGLVSYNEQFF
TGTGCCAGCTCACCCTCTAGGGGTCTAGTCTCCTACAATGAGCAGTTCTTC
>NA|TRBV9|TRBJ2-1|NA
CASTPGGRLDNEQFF
TGTGCCAGCACCCCCGGGGGCCGTCTGGACAATGAGCAGTTCTTC
>TRBD2|TRBV12-3/TRBV12-4|TRBJ2-2|NA
CASSIRTSGDTGELFF
TGTGCCAGCAGTATACGGACTAGCGGGGACACCGGGGAGCTGTTTTTT
>NA|TRBV4-1|TRBJ1-6|NA
CASSQRGVLNSPLHF
TGCGCCAGCAGCCAACGGGGGGTGTTAAATTCACCCCTCCACTTT
>NA|TRBV7-2|TRBJ1-1|NA
CASSLVQGEAFF
TGTGCCAGCAGCTTAGTCCAGGGTGAAGCTTTCTTT
>NA|TRBV5-5|TRBJ1-1|NA
CASTSYRNTEAFF
TGTGCCAGCACTTCGTACAGGAACACTGAAGCTTTCTTT
>NA|TRBV9|TRBJ2-1|few
CASSVASSYNEQFF
TGTGCCAGCAGCGTAGCCAGCTCCTACAATGAGCAGTTCTTC
>NA|TRBV5-6|TRBJ2-1|once
CASSEAGTRHWREQFF
TGTGCCAGCAGCGAGGCCGGGACAAGACACTGGAGAGAGCAGTTCTTC
>NA|TRBV12-3/TRBV12-4|TRBJ1-6|NA
CASSLGSNSPLHF
TGTGCCAGCAGTCTGGGATCAAATTCACCCCTCCACTTT
>NA|TRBV18|TRBJ2-7|NA
CASSPFEGSYEQYF
TGTGCCAGCTCACCATTTGAGGGATCCTACGAGCAGTACTTC
>NA|TRBV11-3|TRBJ2-5|few
CASSLGRRRGETQYF
TGTGCCAGCAGCTTGGGTCGGCGGAGGGGGGAGACCCAGTACTTC
>NA|TRBV20-1|TRBJ1-1|once
CSASKVLPLNTEAFF
TGCAGTGCCTCAAAGGTCCTCCCCTTGAACACTGAAGCTTTCTTT
>NA|TRBV7-2|TRBJ1-5|NA
CASSHFAGANQPQHF
TGTGCCAGCAGCCATTTTGCGGGGGCCAATCAGCCCCAGCATTTT
>TRBD1|TRBV5-6|TRBJ1-5|NA
CASSRTGTQPQHF
TGTGCCAGCAGCCGGACAGGGACCCAGCCCCAGCATTTT
>TRBD1|TRBV5-1|TRBJ1-6|few
CASSLDGTGGNSPLHF
TGCGCCAGCAGCTTGGACGGGACAGGCGGTAATTCACCCCTCCACTTT
>TRBD1|TRBV5-1|TRBJ1-5|few
CASTSRQWTGDRQPQHF
TGCGCCAGCACCTCGAGACAATGGACAGGGGATCGACAGCCCCAGCATTTT
>TRBD1|TRBV12-3/TRBV12-4|TRBJ2-2|few
CASSRGQGVFF
TGTGCCAGCAGCCGGGGACAGGGTGTGTTTTTT
>NA|TRBV12-3/TRBV12-4|TRBJ1-3|NA
CASTTGVTGHFGNTIYF
TGTGCCAGCACCACCGGGGTGACAGGACACTTCGGAAACACCATATATTTT
>TRBD2|TRBV7-8|TRBJ2-5|few
CASSLDSGTSGGARKTQYF
TGTGCCAGCAGCTTAGATTCCGGGACTAGCGGGGGGGCTAGGAAGACCCAGTACTTC
>NA|TRBV20-1|TRBJ1-2|NA
CSARGGQFDTF
TGCAGTGCTAGAGGTGGACAGTTCGACACCTTC
>NA|TRBV12-3/TRBV12-4|TRBJ1-5|NA
CASSPSWSGANQPQHF
TGTGCCAGCAGTCCTTCTTGGAGCGGGGCAAATCAGCCCCAGCATTTT
>NA|TRBV24-1|TRBJ2-3|NA
CATSLTWGDTQYF
TGTGCCACCAGCCTGACGTGGGGAGATACGCAGTATTTT
>TRBD1|TRBV15|TRBJ1-2|NA
CATSRVGQGAGSYGYTF
TGTGCCACCAGCAGAGTGGGACAGGGCGCCGGATCCTATGGCTACACCTTC
>NA|TRBV20-1|TRBJ1-2|NA
CSAREPGGLIYGYTF
TGCAGTGCTAGAGAACCGGGTGGCCTGATCTATGGCTACACCTTC
>NA|TRBV6-5|TRBJ1-5|NA
CASSVRTGHQPQHF
TGTGCCAGCAGTGTCAGAACTGGGCATCAGCCCCAGCATTTT
>NA|TRBV18|TRBJ1-1|NA
CASSPLGRTEAFF
TGTGCCAGCTCACCGCTTGGGAGGACTGAAGCTTTCTTT
>NA|TRBV7-9|TRBJ2-1|few
CASNSYREGNEQFF
TGTGCCAGCAACTCGTACCGGGAAGGCAATGAGCAGTTCTTC
>TRBD2|TRBV9|TRBJ2-1|NA
CASSPRVAGGNEQFF
TGTGCCAGCAGCCCTCGGGTAGCGGGGGGGAATGAGCAGTTCTTC
>NA|TRBV5-1|TRBJ2-7|NA
CASSLAFSGSFNEQYF
TGCGCCAGCAGCTTGGCCTTCTCGGGGAGTTTCAACGAGCAGTACTTC
>NA|TRBV13|TRBJ2-7|NA
CASSYPSESDEQYF
TGTGCCAGCAGCTACCCTTCTGAATCGGACGAGCAGTACTTC